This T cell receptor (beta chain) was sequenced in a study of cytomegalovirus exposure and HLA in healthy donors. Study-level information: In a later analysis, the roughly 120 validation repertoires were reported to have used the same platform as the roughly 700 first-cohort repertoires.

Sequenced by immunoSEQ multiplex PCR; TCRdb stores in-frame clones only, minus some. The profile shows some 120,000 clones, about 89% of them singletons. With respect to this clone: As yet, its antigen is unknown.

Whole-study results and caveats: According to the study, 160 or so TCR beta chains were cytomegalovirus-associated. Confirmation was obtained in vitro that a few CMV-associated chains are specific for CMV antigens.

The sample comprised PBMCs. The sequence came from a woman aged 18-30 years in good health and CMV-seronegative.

The CDR3 loop reads CASSSGGSNYNEQFF. In DNA form, the CDR3 reads TGTGCCAGCAGCTCAGGGGGGTCGAACTACAATGAGCAGTTCTTC. The genes are TRBV7-8 and TRBJ2-1; TRBD1 is a possible D gene (7 bases). CDR1 SGHVS and CDR2 FQNEAQ come from the germline V gene. The CDR3 has 15 amino acids. Trimming stripped 4 bases from V and 3 bases from J, with 13 bases between.